This TCR beta chain was captured by sequencing in a study of T-cell reconstitution after alpha-beta-depleted transplantation in children. For TCRbeta, the library was prepared with unique molecular identifiers. Each CDR3 protein is one row after TCRdb ran MiXCR on the PCR reads. Among some 490,000 distinct CDR3 sequences listed, around 13% were seen once. CDR1 is MGHDK and CDR2 is SYGVNS in the germline V gene. The J segment lost 4 bases and the V segment lost 6 bases, leaving 2 bases of the junction unmatched. The CDR3 is 13 amino acids. This clonotype was seen repeatedly, ten times or more. The chain combines TRBV25-1 with TRBJ1-1; 10 positions agree with TRBD1. Source: PBMCs from the stem cell graft donor, taken from the stem cell graft. This TCR was recovered from a human donor who donated a stem cell graft to a child with combined immunodeficiency. CDR3 residues: CASRDRGGTEAFF. CDR3 DNA sequence: TGTGCCAGCAGGGACAGGGGGGGCACTGAAGCTTTCTTT.